This passage covers 5 T cell receptor beta chains from one sample sequenced in a study of tumor-infiltrating lymphocytes in oesophageal squamous cell carcinoma. From the PCR reads, TCRdb called clonotypes with MiXCR, one entry per CDR3 protein. The table records some 16,000 distinct CDR3 sequences, 40% to 45% of them present only once. The sequencing input was normal esophageal tissue next to the tumor. Every receptor here comes from a female donor with esophageal squamous cell carcinoma.

This rearrangement joins TRBV28 to TRBJ1-3; D is unclear. With the DNA end fitting TRBJ1-5 better, the J assignment may be wrong. Germline lookup yields CDR1 MDHEN and CDR2 SYDVKM. This CDR3 has 13 residues. CDR3 residues: CASSLFGNQPQHF. The CDR3 bases are TGTGCCAGCAGTTTATTTGGGAATCAGCCCCAGCATTTT.

A few counts support this clonotype. J is TRBJ2-5 and V is TRBV7-2, with 7 bases matching TRBD2. Judging by the DNA end, TRBJ2-1 fits better; the J call may be wrong. This CDR3 spans 14 amino acids. Per the germline V gene, CDR1 is SGHTA and CDR2 is FQGNSA. The CDR3 protein is CASSTVGLVNEQFF. Written as DNA, the CDR3 is TGTGCCAGCAGCACAGTCGGACTAGTAAATGAGCAGTTCTTC.

V is TRBV7-3 and J is TRBJ2-5, with 8 positions matching TRBD1. The J call may be incorrect, as the DNA end agrees better with TRBJ2-1. The germline gives CDR1 SGHTA, CDR2 FQGTGA. This CDR3 contains 14 residues. The CDR3 region is CASSIGQGTYEQFF. As DNA, the CDR3 is TGTGCCAGCAGCATCGGACAGGGAACCTACGAGCAGTTCTTC.

As concerns this clonotype: Since a much larger clone is just one base distant, this may be a read error. This chain connects TRBV19 to TRBJ2-5; D may be TRBD2 (5 bases). V lost 6 bases, J lost 11 bases, and 19 bases lay in between. Germline V CDR1 and CDR2: LNHDA, SQIVND (reference sequence). This CDR3 is 13 amino acids long. In DNA form, the CDR3 reads TGTGCCAGTAGCGGGGATACCTACAATGAGCAGTACTTC. This gives the protein CASSGDTYNEQYF. Full variable domain (outside the CDR3, taken from reference TRBV19 and TRBJ2-5): DGGITQSPKYLFRKEGQNVTLSCEQNLNHDAMYWYRQDPGQGLRLIYYSQIVNDFQKGDIAEGYSVSREKKESFPLTVTSAQKNPTAFYLCASSGDTYNEQYFGPGTRLLVL.

About this clonotype: The CDR3 carries no conserved terminal phenylalanine or tryptophan, so it likely arises from a read error. The limits of the CDR3 on the DNA are not certain, so only TCRdb's listed CDR3 is given. The chain couples TRBV28 to TRBJ2-1; the listed D gene, TRBD2, was not tested against the DNA. Germline V gene lookup returns CDR1 MDHEN and CDR2 SYDVKM. The CDR3 sequence runs 15 residues, both termini included. CDR3 amino acids: CASRRISSYGYTFGS.